This T cell receptor beta chain was identified during a study of identical twins. Study-level points and caveats: In drawing conclusions, the study used cross-sectional statistical analysis and did not follow the same donors. Compared with models, monozygotic twins showed more out-of-frame TCR alpha sharing.

With respect to this clonotype: Its antigen is unknown.

This CDR3 contains 11 residues. CDR1 and CDR2 (germline): DFQATT, SNEGSKA (reference sequence). Trimming took off 6 bases at V and 5 bases at J, with 10 bases between the two ends. TCRdb re-derived calls from the 5' RACE reads in MiXCR, one entry per CDR3 protein. The sample includes roughly 1.6 million distinct CDR3 sequences, roughly a third of them seen just once. Sequencing was done on a sample of cord blood. V gene TRBV20-1 combines with J gene TRBJ2-5, with no clear D. This receptor was obtained from a newborn girl in good health. CDR3 sequence (DNA): TGCAGTGCGACCATAACGGAGACCCAGTACTTC. This translates into CSATITETQYF.